These 7 T cell receptor beta chains were sequenced from one sample in a study of identical twins. A single record per CDR3 protein comes from TCRdb applying MiXCR to the 5' RACE reads. The table includes 1.5 million to 2 million distinct CDR3 sequences, less than 40% detected once. What was sequenced was cord blood. The source is a newborn girl in good health.

The rearrangement links TRBV7-9 to TRBJ2-7; possibly TRBD1 for D (6 bases). The germline V and J ends were trimmed by 3 bases and 7 bases, with 13 bases remaining between them. This CDR3 is 13 amino acids long. The germline V gene has CDR1 SEHNR and CDR2 FQNEAQ (reference sequence). The CDR3 loop reads CASSFSQGSEQYF. Written as DNA, the CDR3 is TGTGCCAGCAGCTTTTCACAGGGCAGTGAGCAGTACTTC.

The rearrangement uses TRBV9 and TRBJ2-2; 11 bases are shared with TRBD1. V dropped 0 bases and J dropped 6; count of bases not matched to a gene: 4. From germline, CDR1 is SGDLS and CDR2 YYNGEE. The CDR3 has 16 residues. In nucleotides, the CDR3 is TGTGCCAGCAGCGTAGAGGACAGGGGGCGTTCCGGGGAGCTGTTTTTT. This gives the protein CASSVEDRGRSGELFF.

This clonotype was seen repeatedly, ten times or more. V usage is TRBV7-2 and J usage is TRBJ2-3; maybe TRBD2 (6 bases). Germline V gives CDR1 SGHTA, CDR2 FQGNSA. V lost 0 bases and J 7 bases, leaving 14 bases between the germline ends. The CDR3 contains 15 residues. CDR3 nucleotide sequence: TGTGCCAGCAGCTTAGCCGGAGGGATTATGAATACGCAGTATTTT. This gives the protein CASSLAGGIMNTQYF.

This clonotype showed up just a few times. The CDR3 reads CASSVKSEQFF. The CDR3 bases are TGTGCCAGCAGTGTAAAGAGTGAGCAGTTCTTC. The rearrangement joins TRBV2 to TRBJ2-1; D is unclear. The CDR3 has 11 residues. The germline CDR1 and CDR2 sequences are SNHLY and FYNNEI. Trimming pared 4 bases from V and 9 bases from J, leaving 7 bases between.

This sequence joins TRBV12-3 or TRBV12-4 and TRBJ2-2; D possibly matches TRBD1 or TRBD2 (5 bases each). This CDR3 is 14 amino acids long. The V and J ends lost 4 bases and 9 bases respectively, with 15 bases between them. The CDR3 sequence: CASSSTAGSRELFF. CDR3 nucleotides: TGTGCCAGCAGTTCGACGGCAGGGAGTCGGGAGCTGTTTTTT.

This clonotype was seen more than once but under ten times. This sequence joins TRBV4-1 and TRBJ2-1, with D maybe TRBD2 (6 bases). Germline CDR1 reads MGHRA; CDR2 reads YSYEKL. The CDR3 is 16 residues long. The V end was cut by 2 bases, the J end by 0 bases, with 11 bases between. As DNA, the CDR3 is TGCGCCAGCAGCCAACCCCCTAGCGTCTCCTACAATGAGCAGTTCTTC. Translation gives CASSQPPSVSYNEQFF.

The chain employs TRBV20-1 and TRBJ2-1; D gene uncertain. The J call may be in error: the DNA end matches TRBJ2-7 better. This CDR3 has 16 amino acids. From germline, CDR1 is DFQATT and CDR2 SNEGSKA (reference sequence). CDR3 sequence (DNA): TGCAGTGCTAGAACGGCTGGTCTTAGCTCCTACAATGAGCAGTACTTC. This codes for CSARTAGLSSYNEQYF.